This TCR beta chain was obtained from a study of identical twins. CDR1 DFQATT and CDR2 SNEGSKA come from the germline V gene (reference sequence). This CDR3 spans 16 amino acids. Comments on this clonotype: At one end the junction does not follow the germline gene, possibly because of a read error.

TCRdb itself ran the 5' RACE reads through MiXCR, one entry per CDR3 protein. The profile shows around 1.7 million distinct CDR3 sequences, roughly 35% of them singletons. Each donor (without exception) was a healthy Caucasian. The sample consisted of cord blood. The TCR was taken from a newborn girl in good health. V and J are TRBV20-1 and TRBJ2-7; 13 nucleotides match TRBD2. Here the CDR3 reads CSARGLAGAPGLEQYF. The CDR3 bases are TGCAGTGCCAGAGGACTAGCGGGAGCCCCAGGTCTCGAGCAGTACTTC.